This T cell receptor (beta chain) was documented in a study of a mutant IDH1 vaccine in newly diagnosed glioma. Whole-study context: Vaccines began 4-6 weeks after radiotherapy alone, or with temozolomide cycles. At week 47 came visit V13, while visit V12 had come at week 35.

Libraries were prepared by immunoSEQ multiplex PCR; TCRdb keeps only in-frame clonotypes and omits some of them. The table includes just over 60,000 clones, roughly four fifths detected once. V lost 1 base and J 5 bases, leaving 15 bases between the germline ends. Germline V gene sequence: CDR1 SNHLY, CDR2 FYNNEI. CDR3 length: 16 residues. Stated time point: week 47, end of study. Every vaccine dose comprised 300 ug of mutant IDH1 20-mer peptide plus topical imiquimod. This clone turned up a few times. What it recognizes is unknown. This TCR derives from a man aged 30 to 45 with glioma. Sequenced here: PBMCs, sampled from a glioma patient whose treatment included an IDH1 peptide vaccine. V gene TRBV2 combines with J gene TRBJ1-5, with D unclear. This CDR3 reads CASSEVGATKDQPQHF. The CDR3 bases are TGTGCCAGCAGTGAAGTGGGAGCAACTAAGGATCAGCCCCAGCATTTT.